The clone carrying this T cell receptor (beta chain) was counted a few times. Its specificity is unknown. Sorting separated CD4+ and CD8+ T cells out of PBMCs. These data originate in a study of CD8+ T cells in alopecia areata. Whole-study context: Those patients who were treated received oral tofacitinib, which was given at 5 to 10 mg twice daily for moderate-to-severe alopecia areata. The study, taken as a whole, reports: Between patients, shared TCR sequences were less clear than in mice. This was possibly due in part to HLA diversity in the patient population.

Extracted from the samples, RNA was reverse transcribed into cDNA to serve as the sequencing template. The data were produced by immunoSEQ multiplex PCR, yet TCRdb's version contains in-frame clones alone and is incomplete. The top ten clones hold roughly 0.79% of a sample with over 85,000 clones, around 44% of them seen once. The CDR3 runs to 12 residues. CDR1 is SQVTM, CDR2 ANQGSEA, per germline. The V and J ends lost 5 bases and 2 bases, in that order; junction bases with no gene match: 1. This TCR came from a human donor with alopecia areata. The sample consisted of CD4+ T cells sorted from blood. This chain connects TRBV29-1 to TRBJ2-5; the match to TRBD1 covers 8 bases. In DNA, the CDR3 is TGCAGCGTTAGGACAGGGCAAGAGACCCAGTACTTC. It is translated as CSVRTGQETQYF. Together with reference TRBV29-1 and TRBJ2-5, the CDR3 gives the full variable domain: SAVISQKPSRDICQRGTSLTIQCQVDSQVTMMFWYRQQPGQSLTLIATANQGSEATYESGFVIDKFPISRPNLTFSTLTVSNMSPEDSSIYLCSVRTGQETQYFGPGTRLLVL.